The 19 T cell receptor beta chains given below trace back to one sample, sequenced in a study of blood T cell repertoires in COVID-19. Sequencing was performed with immunoSEQ multiplex PCR; in TCRdb, only in-frame clones are kept and a portion is missing. The sample records fewer than 400,000 clones, around nine tenths being singletons. Input material: PBMCs or T cells enriched from blood (not recorded which). The source is a woman in her twenties or thirties who had been exposed to COVID-19.

This clone appeared once. The rearrangement joins TRBV7-2 to TRBJ1-5, with 12 bases matching TRBD1. Losses at the gene ends were 2 bases for V and 3 bases for J; bases not matched to a gene: 8. Germline V gene lookup returns CDR1 SGHTA and CDR2 FQGNSA. The CDR3 runs to 18 residues. The CDR3 region has the DNA TGTGCCAGCAGCTTAAGGGACAGGGGGCTTTGGGACAATCAGCCCCAGCATTTT. It encodes CASSLRDRGLWDNQPQHF.

The J gene is TRBJ2-7, the V gene TRBV12-3 or TRBV12-4; maybe TRBD1 (5 bases). The CDR3 loop spans 13 amino acids. With 3 bases removed from V and 2 bases from J, the gap between germline ends came to 8 bases. The DNA for the CDR3 is TGTGCCAGCAGTTTTGGGGCGGCCTACGAGCAGTACTTC. The encoded protein is CASSFGAAYEQYF.

The CDR3 DNA reads as TGCGCCAGCAGCTTGGCCGGGACAGGAGAAACCGTACGACAGTTCTTC. Protein: CASSLAGTGETVRQFF. The rearrangement uses TRBV5-1 and TRBJ2-1; 8 bases match TRBD1. Per germline, CDR1 SGHRS and CDR2 YFSETQ. CDR3 length: 16 amino acids. V lost 0 bases to trimming and J lost 13 bases; unmatched junction nucleotides: 15.

The V call is TRBV7-8, the J call TRBJ1-5; D call uncertain. Germline V lookup: CDR1 SGHVS, CDR2 FQNEAQ. The CDR3 has 14 amino acids. Trimming took off 2 bases at V and 6 bases at J, with 11 bases between the two ends. CDR3 coding DNA: TGTGCCAGCAGCTTAATTACTGGGCGTCAGCCCCAGCATTTT. Its protein product is CASSLITGRQPQHF.

The rearrangement links TRBV14 to TRBJ1-3; 7 bases agree with TRBD1. The CDR3 spans 14 residues. Germline V gene lookup returns CDR1 SGHDN and CDR2 FVKESK. The V gene end was trimmed by 3 bases and the J gene end by 2 bases; junction bases not matched to a gene: 1. The CDR3 sequence is CASSHTGAGNTIYF. In nucleotides, the CDR3 is TGTGCCAGCAGCCATACAGGGGCTGGAAACACCATATATTTT.

The chain employs TRBV7-6 and TRBJ1-2; D might be TRBD1 (6 bases). The V and J ends lost 1 base and 4 bases respectively, with 16 bases between them. CDR3 size: 16 residues. Per germline, CDR1 SGHVS and CDR2 FNYEAQ. The CDR3 DNA reads as TGTGCCAGCAGCTTAGAAGGGCAGGGGAATGGCTATGGCTACACCTTC. Its protein product is CASSLEGQGNGYGYTF.

The chain employs TRBV5-1 and TRBJ2-3; 8 positions agree with TRBD2. Germline V gene lookup returns CDR1 SGHRS and CDR2 YFSETQ. With 0 bases clipped from V and 5 bases from J, the junction kept 8 bases outside the gene matches. The CDR3 sequence is 16 residues long. CDR3 sequence reads: CASSLGGSGAEDTQYF. The CDR3 coding sequence is TGCGCCAGCAGCTTGGGAGGTAGCGGGGCGGAAGATACGCAGTATTTT.

For the CDR3, the DNA is TGCGCCAGCAGCATGCGGACTAGCGGGGGTAACAATGAGCAGTTCTTC. Translating it yields CASSMRTSGGNNEQFF. The chain joins TRBV5-1 to TRBJ2-1; 13 positions match TRBD2. V was pared by 4 bases and J by 5 bases, with 6 bases of the junction left unmatched. Germline V gives CDR1 SGHRS, CDR2 YFSETQ. The CDR3 sequence is 16 residues long.

The chain is built from TRBV18 and TRBJ2-5; a weak D match, TRBD2 (6 bases). This CDR3 contains 16 residues. Trimming stripped 0 bases from V and 7 bases from J, with 18 bases between. Germline-derived CDR1 and CDR2 are KGHSH and LQKENI. In DNA form, the CDR3 reads TGTGCCAGCTCACCACCGAATATACGCGGGGTTGTGACCCAGTACTTC. This encodes CASSPPNIRGVVTQYF. Combining the CDR3 with reference TRBV18 and TRBJ2-5 gives the whole variable domain NAGVMQNPRHLVRRRGQEARLRCSPMKGHSHVYWYRQLPEEGLKFMVYLQKENIIDESGMPKERFSAEFPKEGPSILRIQQVVRGDSAAYFCASSPPNIRGVVTQYFGPGTRLLVL.

The chain recombines TRBV6-2 or TRBV6-3 with TRBJ1-6, with TRBD1 identical over 7 bases. Per the germline V gene, CDR1 is MNHEY and CDR2 is SVGEGT. The CDR3 runs 18 residues. Germline trimming cut 4 bases from V and 0 bases from J; bases unmatched to any gene: 9. This CDR3 reads CASSSTGTYSSYNSPLHF. DNA of the CDR3: TGTGCCAGCAGTTCGACAGGGACCTACAGCTCCTATAATTCACCCCTCCACTTT.

The V and J genes are TRBV7-9 and TRBJ1-4; 7 positions match TRBD1. The CDR3 runs to 15 residues. Germline V gene lookup returns CDR1 SEHNR and CDR2 FQNEAQ (reference sequence). Trimming removed 5 bases from V and 5 bases from J; junction bases left unmatched: 8. The CDR3 here is CASSRGGRVNEKLFF. CDR3 bases: TGTGCCAGCAGCAGAGGGGGCAGGGTAAATGAAAAACTGTTTTTT.

The chain couples TRBV5-1 to TRBJ1-6, with a weak D call TRBD1 (6 bases). CDR1 is SGHRS, CDR2 YFSETQ, per germline. The CDR3 loop spans 15 amino acids. Trimming left V 3 bases short and J 7 bases short, with 14 bases between. This chain's CDR3 is CASSSTGLSNSPLHF. CDR3 in DNA: TGCGCCAGCAGCTCGACAGGTTTGAGCAATTCACCCCTCCACTTT.

The genes are TRBV15 and TRBJ1-1, with D perhaps TRBD1 (6 bases). The CDR3 extends over 14 amino acids. CDR1 LNHNV and CDR2 YYDKDF come from the germline V gene (reference sequence). With 5 bases removed from V and 4 bases from J, the gap between germline ends came to 14 bases. In nucleotides, the CDR3 is TGTGCCACCAGCTTAACAGGGAGAGGCACTGAAGCTTTCTTT. It specifies CATSLTGRGTEAFF.

This sequence joins TRBV18 and TRBJ2-7; D possibly corresponds to TRBD1 (6 bases). The germline V gene encodes CDR1 KGHSH and CDR2 LQKENI. Deletions cut 4 bases from V and 0 bases from J, with 10 bases between. The CDR3 loop spans 14 amino acids. This CDR3 reads CASSRRDTSYEQYF. The CDR3 DNA follows: TGTGCCAGCTCACGCCGGGACACCTCCTACGAGCAGTACTTC.

The rearrangement links TRBV12-3 or TRBV12-4 to TRBJ1-5; D is uncertain. The CDR3 is 13 amino acids. V was cut by 3 bases and J by 7 bases, with 10 bases left in between. CDR3 protein: CASSFMNRQPQHF. As DNA, the CDR3 is TGTGCCAGCAGTTTTATGAACCGGCAGCCCCAGCATTTT.

This sequence joins TRBV4-2 and TRBJ1-1; D unclear. Germline V gene lookup returns CDR1 LGHNA and CDR2 YNFKEQ. V was cut by 0 bases and J by 1 base, with 15 bases left in between. The CDR3 has 17 amino acids. The CDR3 nucleotides are TGTGCCAGCAGCCAAGACAGGAAACTCCGCACGAACACTGAAGCTTTCTTT. Protein sequence: CASSQDRKLRTNTEAFF.

The rearrangement links TRBV7-3 to TRBJ2-2; tentative D call: TRBD2 (7 bases). Germline V CDR1 and CDR2: SGHTA, FQGTGA. CDR3 size: 16 residues. Between the trimmed V and J ends, which lost 5 bases and 4 bases, there was a span of 17 bases. CDR3 amino acids: CASSQNRGAGTGELFF. The CDR3 DNA reads TGTGCCAGCAGCCAAAACCGGGGGGCAGGCACCGGGGAGCTGTTTTTT.

This chain joins TRBV11-2 and TRBJ2-2; 8 nucleotides agree with TRBD2. The germline V gene encodes CDR1 SGHAT and CDR2 FQNNGV. The trim removed 5 bases at V and 1 base at J, leaving 6 bases unmatched. The CDR3 runs to 16 residues. This chain's CDR3 is CASSPRTSLNTGELFF. DNA for the CDR3: TGTGCCAGCAGCCCCAGGACTAGCCTGAACACCGGGGAGCTGTTTTTT.

The chain recombines TRBV7-2 with TRBJ2-2; the match to TRBD2 covers 12 bases. Trimming removed 4 bases from V and 6 bases from J; junction bases left unmatched: 6. The V gene's germline CDR1 is SGHTA and CDR2 FQGNSA. The CDR3 spans 16 residues. The CDR3 sequence is CASSSSGGAAAGELFF. CDR3 DNA sequence: TGTGCCAGCAGCTCTAGCGGGGGGGCGGCGGCCGGGGAGCTGTTTTTT.